The 20 T cell receptor beta chains below all came from one sample that was sequenced in a study of CD8 T cells in Susac syndrome. The RNA, roughly 0.45 to 1 ug, was put through reverse transcription using random hexamers. TCRdb itself ran the immunoSEQ multiplex PCR reads through MiXCR, one entry per CDR3 protein. The data show tens of thousands of distinct CDR3 sequences, roughly 92% seen once. Specimen: CD8+ T cells from PBMCs. The receptors originated from a human donor with Susac syndrome.

The V call is TRBV18, the J call TRBJ1-1; D is unresolved. The CDR3 extends over 13 amino acids. Between the trimmed V and J ends, which lost 6 bases and 4 bases, there was a span of 12 bases. The germline gives CDR1 KGHSH, CDR2 LQKENI. DNA of the CDR3: TGTGCCAGCTCTCAAGAGGGTGGCACTGAAGCTTTCTTT. Protein product: CASSQEGGTEAFF.

The chain joins TRBV6-6 to TRBJ2-7; the match to TRBD1 covers 7 bases. This CDR3 has 12 amino acids. Per the germline V gene, CDR1 is MNHNY and CDR2 is SVGAGI (reference sequence). Germline trimming cut 8 bases from V and 5 bases from J; bases unmatched to any gene: 6. The CDR3 sequence: CASSQGFHEQYF. In DNA, the CDR3 is TGTGCCAGCTCACAGGGGTTCCACGAGCAGTACTTC.

This chain connects TRBV28 to TRBJ1-1; possibly TRBD1 for D (5 bases). Trimming took 2 bases from V and 0 from J, leaving 10 bases between them. The CDR3 has 15 amino acids. Germline lookup yields CDR1 MDHEN and CDR2 SYDVKM. Here the CDR3 reads CASSLTGTMNTEAFF. CDR3 DNA sequence: TGTGCCAGCAGTTTAACCGGGACCATGAACACTGAAGCTTTCTTT.

The rearrangement links TRBV18 to TRBJ1-2; 7 bases map to TRBD1. CDR1 is KGHSH, CDR2 LQKENI, per germline. The length of the CDR3 is 16 residues. V dropped 1 base and J dropped 1; count of bases not matched to a gene: 6. CDR3 protein: CASSPLSGQINYGYTF. DNA of the CDR3: TGTGCCAGCTCACCACTTTCGGGACAGATTAACTATGGCTACACCTTC.

The rearrangement links TRBV10-1 to TRBJ2-5, with D unclear. Trimming stripped 11 bases from V and 5 bases from J, with 15 bases between. Per germline, CDR1 WNHNN and CDR2 SYGVQD (reference sequence). The CDR3 length is 12 residues. Here the CDR3 reads CAPDRDGETQYF. CDR3 DNA sequence: TGCGCCCCCGACCGAGATGGGGAGACCCAGTACTTC.

Here the CDR3 DNA reads TGCAGTGCTAGTGTCGCTAGCGGGCATCAAGAGACCCAGTACTTC. Its translation: CSASVASGHQETQYF. This rearrangement joins TRBV20-1 to TRBJ2-5; 8 nucleotides agree with TRBD2. The V and J ends lost 3 bases and 2 bases, in that order; junction bases with no gene match: 8. Germline CDR1 reads DFQATT; CDR2 reads SNEGSKA (reference sequence). The CDR3 is 15 amino acids.

V usage is TRBV19 and J usage is TRBJ1-2, with 7 bases matching TRBD1. Germline CDR1 LNHDA, CDR2 SQIVND (reference sequence). With V trimmed by 4 bases and J by 3 bases, 2 bases remained unmatched. The length of the CDR3 is 13 residues. The CDR3 sequence: CASSTDRDYGYTF. Written as DNA, the CDR3 is TGTGCCAGTAGTACCGACAGGGACTATGGCTACACCTTC.

The chain uses TRBV7-8 and TRBJ2-1; 11 nucleotides align to TRBD2. V shed 8 bases and J 0 bases; nucleotides not matched to a gene: 12. The V gene's germline CDR1 is SGHVS and CDR2 FQNEAQ. The CDR3 is 18 residues long. The CDR3 spells CASAGLAGGPSSYNEQFF. CDR3 nucleotides: TGTGCCAGCGCGGGGCTAGCGGGAGGCCCGAGCTCCTACAATGAGCAGTTCTTC.

This chain uses TRBV5-4 with TRBJ2-1, with D possibly matching TRBD2 (7 bases). Germline lookup yields CDR1 SGHNT and CDR2 YYREEE (reference sequence). CDR3 length: 16 residues. V lost 4 bases to trimming and J lost 4 bases, with 18 bases between them. The CDR3: CASSARGAPAYNEQFF. As DNA, the CDR3 is TGTGCCAGCAGCGCACGGGGGGCCCCAGCTTACAATGAGCAGTTCTTC. The whole variable domain, remainder taken from reference TRBV5-4 and TRBJ2-1, is ETGVTQSPTHLIKTRGQQVTLRCSSQSGHNTVSWYQQALGQGPQFIFQYYREEENGRGNFPPRFSGLQFPNYSSELNVNALELDDSALYLCASSARGAPAYNEQFFGPGTRLTVL.

This sequence joins TRBV29-1 and TRBJ1-2; tentatively, D is TRBD1 (5 bases). Trimming removed 3 bases at V and 4 bases at J, with 12 bases between. From germline, CDR1 is SQVTM and CDR2 ANQGSEA. The CDR3 length is 13 residues. The DNA for the CDR3 is TGCAGCGTTGACAGGGAAATCCGCTATGGCTACACCTTC. Its protein is CSVDREIRYGYTF.

The chain uses TRBV30 and TRBJ2-7; D might be TRBD1 (5 bases). The germline V and J ends were trimmed by 0 bases and 4 bases, with 10 bases remaining between them. The CDR3 is 13 amino acids. Germline loops: CDR1 GTSNPN, CDR2 SVGIG (reference sequence). CDR3 coding DNA: TGTGCCTGGAGTGTTAGGGGAACTTACGAGCAGTACTTC. Translating it yields CAWSVRGTYEQYF.

CDR3 loop: CASSTRLGETQYF. The CDR3 nucleotides read TGTGCCAGCAGTACACGCCTGGGCGAGACCCAGTACTTC. The chain employs TRBV27 and TRBJ2-5; no clear D gene. V lost 5 bases and J 5 bases, leaving 12 bases between the germline ends. The length of the CDR3 is 13 residues. The germline CDR1 and CDR2 sequences are MNHEY and SMNVEV (reference sequence).

This clonotype occurred a few times. The chain links TRBV6-5 to TRBJ1-1, with D unclear. The ends were cut back, 4 bases at V and 6 bases at J, with 18 bases in the middle. Germline V gene sequence: CDR1 MNHEY, CDR2 SVGAGI. This CDR3 has 15 amino acids. CDR3 residues: CASSFLPAGDSEAFF. CDR3 DNA sequence: TGTGCCAGCAGTTTCCTACCGGCTGGAGATTCTGAAGCTTTCTTT.

The V call is TRBV7-9, the J call TRBJ2-3; a possible D gene is TRBD2 (5 bases). The CDR3 runs to 15 residues. V was pared by 4 bases and J by 2 bases, with 13 bases between. CDR1 and CDR2 (germline): SEHNR, FQNEAQ (reference sequence). The CDR3 protein is CASSSWRQATDTQYF. CDR3 nucleotides: TGTGCCAGCAGCTCCTGGAGGCAGGCCACAGATACGCAGTATTTT. The full variable domain, with the rest looked up from reference TRBV7-9 and TRBJ2-3, is DTGVSQNPRHKITKRGQNVTFRCDPISEHNRLYWYRQTLGQGPEFLTYFQNEAQLEKSRLLSDRFSAERPKGSFSTLEIQRTEQGDSAMYLCASSSWRQATDTQYFGPGTRLTVL.

This sequence joins TRBV11-2 and TRBJ2-2; 7 positions agree with TRBD1. Trimming cost V 0 bases and J 3 bases; bases outside gene matches: 7. The germline gives CDR1 SGHAT, CDR2 FQNNGV. This CDR3 comprises 17 residues. The CDR3 is CASSLDRQGVDTGELFF. In nucleotides, the CDR3 is TGTGCCAGCAGCTTAGATCGACAGGGAGTAGACACCGGGGAGCTGTTTTTT.

This clonotype occurred a few times. This sequence joins TRBV20-1 and TRBJ2-7; the match to TRBD2 covers 9 bases. V shed 3 bases and J 0 bases; nucleotides not matched to a gene: 0. The germline gives CDR1 DFQATT, CDR2 SNEGSKA (reference sequence). CDR3 size: 13 residues. In DNA, the CDR3 is TGCAGTGCTAGGACTAGCGGCTCCTACGAGCAGTACTTC. It translates to CSARTSGSYEQYF.

The rearrangement links TRBV6-1 to TRBJ2-3; weak D call: TRBD1 (6 bases). V was trimmed by 7 bases and J by 1 base, leaving 15 bases between them. The CDR3 consists of 15 residues. Germline CDR1 reads MNHNS; CDR2 reads SASEGT. The CDR3 loop reads CASNPGARRTDTQYF. CDR3 sequence (DNA): TGTGCCAGCAACCCAGGGGCAAGACGCACAGATACGCAGTATTTT.

The chain uses TRBV15 and TRBJ2-5; 12 bases are shared with TRBD1. The V gene end was trimmed by 1 base and the J gene end by 5 bases; junction bases not matched to a gene: 5. Germline V gives CDR1 LNHNV, CDR2 YYDKDF (reference sequence). This CDR3 contains 16 residues. In DNA, the CDR3 is TGTGCCACCAGCAGAGGGGGACAGGGGGCTAAGGAGACCCAGTACTTC. Translation: CATSRGGQGAKETQYF.

The rearrangement uses TRBV2 and TRBJ1-4, with 8 bases lining up with TRBD1. The V segment lost 7 bases and the J segment 7 bases; nucleotides outside the gene matches: 11. The germline V gene has CDR1 SNHLY and CDR2 FYNNEI. This CDR3 region has 15 residues. DNA for the CDR3: TGTGCCAGCACCCTAAGGCAGGGGGCAGGTGAAAAACTGTTTTTT. Translated, it gives CASTLRQGAGEKLFF.

The rearrangement links TRBV5-5 to TRBJ2-7; 8 nucleotides match TRBD2. V shed 4 bases, J shed 6 bases, and the junction held 12 bases outside the gene matches. This CDR3 contains 15 residues. Per germline, CDR1 SGHKS and CDR2 YYEKEE (reference sequence). CDR3 protein: CASSRVPGLAAEQYF. Here the CDR3 DNA reads TGTGCCAGCAGCCGGGTTCCAGGACTAGCCGCCGAGCAGTACTTC.